These 5 T cell receptor beta chains were sequenced from one sample in a study of T cells in narcolepsy. Using immunoSEQ multiplex PCR, the repertoire was profiled, and TCRdb retains in-frame clones only, with some absent. The table includes just under 35,000 clones, 65% to 85% detected once. Sequenced input: memory (CD45RA-) CD4+ T cells from blood. These TCRs come from a human donor in good health.

The chain combines TRBV28 with TRBJ2-7, with 8 bases aligning to TRBD2. Germline V CDR1 and CDR2: MDHEN, SYDVKM. The CDR3 runs to 17 residues. V lost 3 bases and J lost 0; bases outside the gene matches: 10. CDR3 nucleotide sequence: TGTGCCAGCAGTTTTTCTCTAGCGGGCTTACGCTCCTACGAGCAGTACTTC. It is translated as CASSFSLAGLRSYEQYF.

J is TRBJ1-4 and V is TRBV2; no firm D call. The V gene lost 5 bases and the J gene lost 3 bases, with 7 bases spanning the gap. This CDR3 is built from 13 residues. The germline gives CDR1 SNHLY, CDR2 FYNNEI. This CDR3 reads CASSILANEKLFF. The CDR3 DNA is TGTGCCAGCAGTATCTTGGCTAATGAAAAACTGTTTTTT.

The chain has TRBV9 and TRBJ2-2; D possibly matches TRBD1 or TRBD2 (5 bases each). Germline lookup yields CDR1 SGDLS and CDR2 YYNGEE. The CDR3 spans 14 residues. The ends were cut back, 3 bases at V and 5 bases at J, with 11 bases in the middle. CDR3 residues: CASSGDGGTGELFF. DNA for the CDR3: TGTGCCAGCAGCGGTGATGGGGGAACCGGGGAGCTGTTTTTT.

This clone was detected only once. This chain links TRBV27 with TRBJ2-3; no clear D. The CDR3 is 14 residues long. Per the germline V gene, CDR1 is MNHEY and CDR2 is SMNVEV (reference sequence). The V and J ends lost 7 bases and 2 bases respectively, with 13 bases between them. In DNA form, the CDR3 reads TGTGCCAGCACAACAAGGCCCTTCACAGATACGCAGTATTTT. Encoded protein: CASTTRPFTDTQYF.

The rearrangement joins TRBV4-2 to TRBJ2-5; D is undetermined. TRBJ2-7 explains the end of the DNA better; the J call may be wrong. The CDR3 consists of 16 residues. Germline assignment: CDR1 LGHNA and CDR2 YNFKEQ. CDR3 residues: CASSQVSLGALVEQYF. The CDR3 coding sequence is TGTGCCAGCAGCCAAGTGTCCCTAGGAGCTTTAGTCGAGCAGTACTTC.